The present entry profiles one T cell receptor beta chain with its context. Produced via immunoSEQ multiplex PCR; TCRdb's table is partial and in-frame only. The data contain 47,000 or so clones, around 94% of them seen just once; the ten biggest clones take up approximately 0.49%. These data originate in a study of T cell changes during pregnancy in multiple sclerosis. Germline values: CDR1 KGHSH, CDR2 LQKENI. The CDR3 runs 12 residues. V lost 3 bases, J lost 3 bases, and 6 bases lay in between. The chain uses TRBV18 and TRBJ2-7, with D perhaps matching TRBD2 (5 bases). The sequence derives from a female donor with multiple sclerosis, enrolled in a pregnancy study. The source material was CD4+ T cells from peripheral blood mononuclear cells, sampled in the first trimester of pregnancy. The CDR3 reads CASSPSDYEQYF. CDR3 coding DNA: TGTGCCAGCTCACCTAGCGACTACGAGCAGTACTTC.